The 9 T cell receptor beta chains below were found in one sample sequenced in a study of PD-1 blockade in classical Hodgkin lymphoma. Assay used: immunoSEQ multiplex PCR; TCRdb lists only in-frame clones, some missing. The repertoire consists of 8,000 or so clones, with around four fifths occurring once and the leading ten covering 25% to 35%. Time point here: cycle 4 day 1 (C4D1), after 5 to 7 weeks of nivolumab. Every single patient, without exception, relapsed after autologous stem cell transplantation, and brentuximab vedotin exposure varied. The material sequenced was peripheral blood mononuclear cells (PBMCs), taken before the fourth cycle of nivolumab. The receptors here all came from a human donor with classical Hodgkin lymphoma.

This chain joins TRBV11-2 and TRBJ2-2, with 9 bases matching TRBD2. V lost 7 bases, J lost 5 bases, and 8 bases stayed unmatched. The CDR3 runs 15 residues. Germline V gene sequence: CDR1 SGHAT, CDR2 FQNNGV. The CDR3 loop reads CASNPGLASTGELFF. CDR3 coding DNA: TGTGCCAGCAATCCGGGACTAGCCAGTACCGGGGAGCTGTTTTTT.

In its sample, this clone was seen a few times. Compared with germline, one end of the junction differs, possibly owing to a read error. The CDR3 here is CASSEGLPGVAPLF. The CDR3 DNA is TGTGCCAGCAGTGAAGGATTACCGGGGGTAGCGCCGCTCTTC. The chain couples TRBV2 to TRBJ2-7; TRBD2 might be the D (6 bases). Germline V gene lookup returns CDR1 SNHLY and CDR2 FYNNEI. CDR3 length equals 14 residues.

The V call is TRBV27, the J call TRBJ1-1, with TRBD1 as a possible D gene (6 bases). The CDR3 totals 15 residues. The V gene's germline CDR1 is MNHEY and CDR2 SMNVEV (reference sequence). Between the trimmed V and J ends, which lost 3 bases and 6 bases, there was a span of 17 bases. DNA for the CDR3: TGTGCCAGCAGTTTTGAGGCCGGGACAAAGCCTGAAGCTTTCTTT. It codes for CASSFEAGTKPEAFF.

CDR3: CASSLLGRGYTF. DNA for the CDR3: TGTGCCAGCAGCTTATTGGGTAGAGGCTACACCTTC. The chain combines TRBV7-3 with TRBJ1-2; D remains ambiguous. Germline V lookup: CDR1 SGHTA, CDR2 FQGTGA. V was pared by 2 bases and J by 8 bases, with 9 bases between. The CDR3 is 12 residues long.

The chain is built from TRBV7-2 and TRBJ2-5; D ambiguous. This CDR3 is 14 amino acids long. The ends were cut back, 0 bases at V and 2 bases at J, with 7 bases in the middle. CDR1 is SGHTA and CDR2 is FQGNSA in the germline V gene. CDR3 amino acids: CASSLAQWQETQYF. In nucleotides, the CDR3 is TGTGCCAGCAGCTTAGCGCAGTGGCAAGAGACCCAGTACTTC.

V usage is TRBV7-2 and J usage is TRBJ1-3; TRBD1 matches 9 bases. The CDR3 has 18 residues. In germline, CDR1 is SGHTA, CDR2 FQGNSA. Trimming at V came to 5 bases and at J to 2 bases, leaving 13 bases not matched to a gene. CDR3 DNA: TGTGCCAGCAGCCGGGACAGGGCCCGAGTTAGAACTGGAAACACCATATATTTT. Protein product: CASSRDRARVRTGNTIYF.

CDR3 residues: CASSLASAVISYEQYF. The CDR3 DNA follows: TGCGCCAGCAGCTTGGCGTCAGCTGTTATCTCCTACGAGCAGTACTTC. V and J are TRBV5-1 and TRBJ2-7; D ambiguous. This CDR3 spans 16 amino acids. From germline, CDR1 is SGHRS and CDR2 YFSETQ. Between the trimmed V and J ends, which lost 0 bases and 0 bases, there was a span of 13 bases. Looking up the rest from reference TRBV5-1 and TRBJ2-7 gives the full variable domain: KAGVTQTPRYLIKTRGQQVTLSCSPISGHRSVSWYQQTPGQGLQFLFEYFSETQRNKGNFPGRFSGRQFSNSRSEMNVSTLELGDSALYLCASSLASAVISYEQYFGPGTRLTVT.

The chain joins TRBV7-4 to TRBJ1-6, with D uncertain. Germline CDR1 and CDR2: SGHVT and SQSDAQ. With 5 bases removed from V and 7 bases from J, the gap between germline ends came to 12 bases. The CDR3 runs 14 residues. The CDR3 reads CASSPLKGNSPLHF. As DNA, the CDR3 is TGTGCCAGCAGCCCCCTTAAGGGCAATTCACCCCTCCACTTT.

This sequence joins TRBV5-4 and TRBJ1-1; TRBD1 is a possible D gene (5 bases). V was shortened by 4 bases and J by 10 bases, with 11 bases between the two germline ends. The CDR3 contains 11 residues. Germline V gene data show CDR1 as SGHNT and CDR2 as YYREEE (reference sequence). CDR3 sequence reads: CASSQGFGAFF. The CDR3 DNA reads TGTGCCAGCAGCCAGGGTTTCGGAGCTTTCTTT.